These 4 T cell receptor beta chains share one sample of origin, sequenced in a study of cytomegalovirus exposure and HLA in healthy donors. It was with 60 Vbeta and 13 Jbeta primers that the PCR ran. Produced via immunoSEQ multiplex PCR; TCRdb's table is partial and in-frame only. The sample holds some 190,000 clones, around four fifths seen once. The specimen was PBMCs. These receptors originate from a boy aged 2 to 10 in good health and CMV-seronegative.

This chain joins TRBV5-4 and TRBJ2-7; 9 bases align to TRBD2. CDR3 length equals 14 residues. Germline CDR1 and CDR2: SGHNT and YYREEE (reference sequence). The trim removed 7 bases at V and 6 bases at J, leaving 11 bases unmatched. The CDR3, as DNA: TGTGCCAGCCGCCCGGCTAGCGGGATTACCGAGCAGTACTTC. This translates into CASRPASGITEQYF.

This rearrangement joins TRBV6-6 to TRBJ2-1; no definite D call. CDR3 size: 12 residues. Germline CDR1 and CDR2: MNHNY and SVGAGI (reference sequence). The V end lost 4 bases, the J end lost 8 bases, and 9 bases lay between the germline ends. This CDR3 reads CASSSLVYEQFF. The CDR3 DNA sequence: TGTGCCAGCAGTTCGTTAGTTTATGAGCAGTTCTTC.

The chain is built from TRBV10-3 and TRBJ1-2; TRBD1 might be the D (6 bases). CDR3 length: 12 amino acids. V was trimmed by 3 bases and J by 13 bases, leaving 15 bases between them. CDR1 and CDR2 (germline): ENHRY, SYGVKD. The CDR3 spells CAISELGAWGTF. DNA of the CDR3: TGTGCCATCAGTGAATTGGGGGCGTGGGGCACCTTC.

The rearrangement joins TRBV11-2 to TRBJ2-7, with D uncertain. CDR3 size: 13 residues. Germline V gene sequence: CDR1 SGHAT, CDR2 FQNNGV. V gave up 5 bases and J gave up 3 bases, with 11 bases separating them. The DNA for the CDR3 is TGTGCCAGCAGCCTACGTCTCTACTACGAGCAGTACTTC. It is translated as CASSLRLYYEQYF.